This entry features one T cell receptor (beta chain) sequence. The data originate from a study of blood T cell repertoires in COVID-19. Study background: COVID-19 samples, acute and convalescent, were from the United States, Italy and Spain. In each case, the material was cDNA or gDNA derived from T cells, B-cell-depleted T cells, or PBMCs.

Profiled with immunoSEQ multiplex PCR; TCRdb holds only in-frame clones, not every one. The repertoire has some 64,000 clones, over 75% of them found once; the top ten carry approximately 3.5%. Trimming removed 0 bases from V and 2 bases from J; junction bases left unmatched: 5. The V gene's germline CDR1 is LGHNA and CDR2 YSLEER. This CDR3 contains 17 residues. Input material: peripheral blood. The TCR was taken from a man in his 70s with acute or convalescent COVID-19. This chain connects TRBV4-3 to TRBJ2-3, with 10 bases matching TRBD2. CDR3 region: CASSQEPSGGPTDTQYF. DNA for the CDR3: TGCGCCAGCAGCCAAGAACCTAGCGGGGGCCCCACAGATACGCAGTATTTT.